Listed below are T cell receptor beta chains from one sample, sequenced in a study of T cell repertoires in cytomegalovirus infection. TCRdb recomputed calls from the reads with MiXCR, one row per CDR3 protein. The repertoire holds about 180,000 distinct CDR3 sequences, about 17% seen once, with roughly 24% in the top ten. The specimen was CD8+ T cells from PBMCs. The receptors derive from a human donor in good health (CMV status not recorded). Some clones in this sample may be carry-over from other donors' samples. Both conserved end residues are part of each CDR3. D genes are given only for firm matches. Clone size is shown for a subset of rows, as once, few, many or a class of expanded clone.

clone_size	d_call	v_call	j_call	cdr3_nt	cdr3_aa
NA	NA	TRBV7-2	TRBJ2-3	TGTGCCAGCAGAGCTTTCCCTCGGGGGAGTAGCACAGATACGCAGTATTTT	CASRAFPRGSSTDTQYF
few	TRBD2	TRBV7-9	TRBJ2-3	TGTGCCAGCAGCGCTAGCGGGGGGGCCGGGACAGATACGCAGTATTTT	CASSASGGAGTDTQYF
NA	TRBD1	TRBV5-4	TRBJ2-7	TGTGCCAGCAGCGCTATACCAGGGGACAGGGGCTACGAGCAGTACTTC	CASSAIPGDRGYEQYF
few	NA	TRBV5-1	TRBJ2-7	TGCGCCAGCAGCTCAGGTCTGGAGAGTGGTCGCGAGCAGTACTTC	CASSSGLESGREQYF
NA	NA	TRBV6-5	TRBJ2-7	TGTGCCAGCAACCCCGGGCACCTCTCCTACGAGCAGTACTTC	CASNPGHLSYEQYF
NA	TRBD1	TRBV30	TRBJ1-5	TGTGCCTGGAGTGCGTTGTACAGGGGGAAAAATCAGGATCAGCCCCAGCATTTT	CAWSALYRGKNQDQPQHF
NA	TRBD2	TRBV12-3/TRBV12-4	TRBJ2-3	TGTGCCAGCAGTTTTCGCCCGGGACTAGCGGGGGCTGTTGGAGATACGCAGTATTTT	CASSFRPGLAGAVGDTQYF
NA	TRBD1	TRBV7-6	TRBJ2-1	TGTGCCAGCAGCTTAGAAGGGAGTATTCTTCGGGACAGAATACTCAATGAGCAGTTCTTC	CASSLEGSILRDRILNEQFF
NA	NA	TRBV6-2/TRBV6-3	TRBJ2-1	TGTGCCAGCACCGCCCTGGGGCTCGACTCCTACAATGAGCAGTTCTTC	CASTALGLDSYNEQFF
many	TRBD2	TRBV7-2	TRBJ2-7	TGTGCCAGCAGCGGGGGGACTAGCGGTAACTACGAGCAGTACTTC	CASSGGTSGNYEQYF
NA	TRBD1	TRBV11-3	TRBJ2-5	TGTGCCAGCAGCTCGGGACAGGGACAGACCCAGTACTTC	CASSSGQGQTQYF
NA	NA	TRBV27	TRBJ1-5	TGTGCCAGCAGTTTAACGGCAGGAAGCCAGCCCCAGCATTTT	CASSLTAGSQPQHF
few	NA	TRBV7-2	TRBJ2-1	TGTGCCAGCAGCCCCTCCGGGACACTCCAGTTCTTC	CASSPSGTLQFF
NA	NA	TRBV12-3/TRBV12-4	TRBJ2-3	TGTGCCAGCAGTCCGCTGGGTTTTGATACGCAGTATTTT	CASSPLGFDTQYF
once	NA	TRBV7-6	TRBJ2-5	TGTGCCAGCAGCTCATACCTGGGTGGGGAGACCCAGTACTTC	CASSSYLGGETQYF
NA	TRBD2	TRBV29-1	TRBJ2-1	TGTAGCGTTCTTCCACCGGGACTAACAGACCTGTTTTCCTACAATGAGCAGTTCTTC	CSVLPPGLTDLFSYNEQFF
NA	NA	TRBV6-2/TRBV6-3	TRBJ2-1	TGTGCCAGCAGTTACACCAGGAGGGACGCTGAGCAGTTCTTC	CASSYTRRDAEQFF
NA	NA	TRBV20-1	TRBJ1-5	TGCAGTGCTAGAGACCCGGGTGAAAGCAATCAGCCCCAGCATTTT	CSARDPGESNQPQHF
few	NA	TRBV6-6	TRBJ2-7	TGTGCCAGCAGTTACCGCCCGACGATGACCAAAGTGACCTACGAGCAGTACTTC	CASSYRPTMTKVTYEQYF
NA	NA	TRBV11-2	TRBJ2-1	TGTGCCAGCAGCTTAGGGGCCAGGGGAAATTTTGGTGAGCAGTTCTTC	CASSLGARGNFGEQFF
NA	NA	TRBV6-5	TRBJ2-7	TGTGCCAGCAGTTACGAGAATGTCAACTCCTACGAGCAGTACTTC	CASSYENVNSYEQYF
many	NA	TRBV7-8	TRBJ1-1	TGTGCCAGCAGCTTAGGATCGCAGGGAAGAGACACTGAAGCTTTCTTT	CASSLGSQGRDTEAFF
few	NA	TRBV19	TRBJ2-2	TGTGCCAGTAGTATACAGGACGTACCCACCGGGGAGCTGTTTTTT	CASSIQDVPTGELFF
NA	NA	TRBV29-1	TRBJ2-1	TGCAGCGTTGTCCCGGGGCCCAACAATGAGCAGTTCTTC	CSVVPGPNNEQFF
few	NA	TRBV6-6	TRBJ2-3	TGTGCCAGCAGTTACGGAGGCTACACAGATACGCAGTATTTT	CASSYGGYTDTQYF
NA	NA	TRBV4-1	TRBJ2-5	TGCGCCAGCAGCCCAGAACCCCAACCGGGACCCCAAGAGACCCAGTACTTC	CASSPEPQPGPQETQYF
few	NA	TRBV7-2	TRBJ1-3	TGTGCCAGCAGCTTAGATAGCAGCGACATCTCTGGAAACACCATATATTTT	CASSLDSSDISGNTIYF
few	TRBD2	TRBV11-2	TRBJ2-7	TGTGCCAGCAGCTTAGAGGGCGGGGGGGCCTACGAGCAGTACTTC	CASSLEGGGAYEQYF
few	NA	TRBV7-9	TRBJ1-5	TGTGCCAGCAGCTCCCAATCGAAGCCCCAGCATTTT	CASSSQSKPQHF
few	NA	TRBV14	TRBJ2-7	TGTGCCAGCAGCCAAGACCCAGGAGAGAGCTCCTACGAGCAGTACTTC	CASSQDPGESSYEQYF
many	NA	TRBV7-9	TRBJ1-1	TGTGCCAGCAGCAGCCTGTCTGGGGTCGCGAAGGAGGCTGAAGCTTTCTTT	CASSSLSGVAKEAEAFF
NA	NA	TRBV10-3	TRBJ1-4	TGTGCCGCAGGGGCAGGGCTTGCAACTAATGAAAAACTGTTTTTT	CAAGAGLATNEKLFF
NA	NA	TRBV6-2/TRBV6-3	TRBJ2-2	TGTGCCAGCAGTTACTTGTGGAGCGGGCGTTACACCGGGGAGCTGTTTTTT	CASSYLWSGRYTGELFF